The 18 T cell receptor beta chains given below trace back to one sample, sequenced in a study of metastatic and nonmetastatic thyroid tumors. Patients were all untreated before their thyroid surgery. TCRdb re-clonotyped the PCR reads through MiXCR. The table records 25,000 to 30,000 clones, 20% to 30% of them present only once. The sample taken for sequencing was blood. The receptors shown here come from a female donor with papillary thyroid cancer or a benign thyroid nodule (not recorded which). Some clones in this sample may be carry-over from other donors' samples.

The count of this clone is one. The rearrangement uses TRBV7-2 and TRBJ2-5; 11 bases are shared with TRBD2. This CDR3 spans 17 amino acids. Losses at the gene ends were 5 bases for V and 4 bases for J; bases not matched to a gene: 12. Germline CDR1 is SGHTA and CDR2 is FQGNSA. CDR3 coding DNA: TGTGCCAGCAGCGGAACTAGCGGGGGTGGCTGTAGAGAGACCCAGTACTTC. Translation: CASSGTSGGGCRETQYF.

By sample fraction, this clone is medium-sized (0.01 to 0.1%). The chain uses TRBV12-3 or TRBV12-4 and TRBJ2-7, with 8 bases identical to TRBD1. V trimming: 5 bases; J trimming: 2 bases; junction bases outside the gene matches: 8. There are 15 residues in the CDR3. The CDR3 sequence: CASSPQTGETYEQYF. CDR3 DNA sequence: TGTGCCAGCAGTCCTCAGACAGGGGAGACCTACGAGCAGTACTTC.

This clone was observed a few times. This sequence joins TRBV6-1 and TRBJ2-7, with 10 bases identical to TRBD1. The CDR3 sequence is 14 residues long. The V segment lost 5 bases and the J segment 4 bases; nucleotides outside the gene matches: 5. Germline values: CDR1 MNHNS, CDR2 SASEGT. The CDR3 nucleotides read TGTGCCAGCAGTCCCGGGACAGGGGTGTACGAGCAGTACTTC. It encodes CASSPGTGVYEQYF.

The chain combines TRBV10-3 with TRBJ2-5, with 8 positions matching TRBD2. The germline gives CDR1 ENHRY, CDR2 SYGVKD. V lost 3 bases, J lost 4 bases, and 16 bases stayed unmatched. This CDR3 comprises 18 residues. CDR3 nucleotides: TGTGCCATCAGTGATTCGGTGGTAGCGGGATGCTTGATAGAGACCCAGTACTTC. This sequence encodes CAISDSVVAGCLIETQYF.

The chain uses TRBV10-3 and TRBJ2-7, with 7 bases aligning to TRBD2. This CDR3 has 14 amino acids. V shed 6 bases, J shed 6 bases, and the junction held 11 bases outside the gene matches. Germline CDR1 is ENHRY and CDR2 is SYGVKD. CDR3 nucleotide sequence: TGTGCCATCAGCCTCTCGGCGGGAGCTAGCGAGCAGTACTTC. As protein: CAISLSAGASEQYF.

This clone came up many times. The rearrangement joins TRBV6-5 to TRBJ1-2; no firm D call. The V and J ends lost 3 bases and 3 bases respectively, with 8 bases between them. The CDR3 extends over 13 amino acids. The germline CDR1 and CDR2 sequences are MNHEY and SVGAGI. The CDR3 region has the DNA TGTGCCAGCAGTTATGACGGTGACTATGGCTACACCTTC. It codes for CASSYDGDYGYTF.

This clone showed up many times. The genes are TRBV20-1 and TRBJ2-3, with no clear D. This CDR3 spans 15 amino acids. The V end was cut by 3 bases, the J end by 2 bases, with 15 bases between. Germline CDR1 DFQATT, CDR2 SNEGSKA (reference sequence). CDR3 sequence (DNA): TGCAGTGCTAGTTTCGGTCTACGGCCCACAGATACGCAGTATTTT. This codes for CSASFGLRPTDTQYF.

V gene TRBV4-2 combines with J gene TRBJ1-2; weak D call: TRBD1 (6 bases). V was clipped by 0 bases and J by 7 bases, with 12 bases between them. The CDR3 has 14 amino acids. Germline V CDR1 and CDR2: LGHNA, YNFKEQ. The CDR3 DNA reads as TGTGCCAGCAGCCAAGAGGGGGGGCACCTTGGCTACACCTTC. Amino acid sequence: CASSQEGGHLGYTF.

This CDR3 is CASSLGGPSYTF. CDR3 sequence (DNA): TGTGCCAGCAGCTTAGGTGGGCCGAGCTACACCTTC. The genes are TRBV11-3 and TRBJ1-2; no reliable D call. Deletions cut 1 base from V and 9 bases from J, with 9 bases between. The CDR3 has 12 amino acids. The germline gives CDR1 SGHNT, CDR2 YENEEA.

This clone occurred many times. The chain has TRBV6-1 and TRBJ1-1; 7 nucleotides agree with TRBD1. V gave up 6 bases and J gave up 5 bases; unmatched junction bases: 12. The V gene's germline CDR1 is MNHNS and CDR2 SASEGT. The CDR3 covers 15 residues. The CDR3 region has the DNA TGTGCCAGCAGCGAGCGGACAGGCCGAAGTACTGAAGCTTTCTTT. Translating it yields CASSERTGRSTEAFF.

This clone was observed a few times. This rearrangement joins TRBV27 to TRBJ2-7; D possibly corresponds to TRBD1 (5 bases). Germline V gene data show CDR1 as MNHEY and CDR2 as SMNVEV (reference sequence). The CDR3 sequence is 16 residues long. The V end lost 0 bases, the J end lost 1 base, and 13 bases lay between the germline ends. This chain's CDR3 is CASSLSRATVSYEQYF. The CDR3 DNA follows: TGTGCCAGCAGTTTATCGAGAGCGACAGTTTCCTACGAGCAGTACTTC.

This clone was observed many times. This chain joins TRBV6-1 and TRBJ2-5; no clear D gene. This CDR3 has 14 amino acids. CDR1 MNHNS and CDR2 SASEGT come from the germline V gene. V lost 1 base and J lost 5, with 11 bases in between. The CDR3 here is CASSEGLELETQYF. The CDR3 DNA is TGTGCCAGCAGTGAAGGTCTGGAGCTGGAGACCCAGTACTTC.

The rearrangement uses TRBV11-3 and TRBJ2-7, with D possibly TRBD1 on 6 matching bases. In germline, CDR1 is SGHNT, CDR2 YENEEA. V dropped 6 bases and J dropped 6 bases, with 15 bases sitting between them. The CDR3 sequence is 13 residues long. CDR3: CASSLTQGSEQYF. CDR3 coding DNA: TGTGCCAGCAGTCTCACACAGGGATCCGAGCAGTACTTC.

This chain uses TRBV7-6 with TRBJ1-3; 9 bases line up with TRBD1. V dropped 0 bases and J dropped 7; count of bases not matched to a gene: 4. Germline-derived CDR1 and CDR2 are SGHVS and FNYEAQ. The CDR3 spans 15 residues. The CDR3 reads CASSLAGTGHNTIYF. DNA for the CDR3: TGTGCCAGCAGCTTAGCCGGGACAGGGCATAACACCATATATTTT.

This clone appeared a few times. The J gene is TRBJ2-7, the V gene TRBV4-1; D is unclear. Per the germline V gene, CDR1 is MGHRA and CDR2 is YSYEKL. This CDR3 has 14 amino acids. Trimming cost V 1 base and J 2 bases, with 9 bases left between them. The DNA of the CDR3 is TGCGCCAGCAGCCAAGGGGTAGCTGCCTACGAGCAGTACTTC. Amino acid sequence: CASSQGVAAYEQYF.

As for this clone: A read error may explain this, as a much larger clone is one base away. The chain employs TRBV4-2 and TRBJ2-1; 8 nucleotides match TRBD2. CDR1 and CDR2 from the germline V gene are LGHNA and YNFKEQ. This CDR3 is 17 amino acids long. Losses at the gene ends were 4 bases for V and 2 bases for J; bases not matched to a gene: 10. CDR3 protein: CASSPRGVSGTYNEQFF. The CDR3 DNA sequence: TGTGCCAGCAGCCCTCGTGGGGTTAGCGGGACCTACAATGAGCAGTTCTTC.

This clone occurred many times. The rearrangement joins TRBV20-1 to TRBJ2-5; the match to TRBD2 covers 15 bases. The CDR3 is 17 residues long. Trimming cost V 6 bases and J 4 bases; bases outside gene matches: 12. Germline V gene sequence: CDR1 DFQATT, CDR2 SNEGSKA (reference sequence). This CDR3 reads CSASPGTSGGPRETQYF. The CDR3 DNA reads as TGCAGTGCAAGTCCCGGGACTAGCGGGGGGCCCCGAGAGACCCAGTACTTC.

This clone was counted ten times or more. The CDR3 nucleotides are TGTGCCAGCAGCGCAGCCGGGAGTCTAGGAAACACCATATATTTT. Its protein is CASSAAGSLGNTIYF. The chain links TRBV9 to TRBJ1-3; D remains unclear. Germline CDR1 is SGDLS and CDR2 is YYNGEE. The ends were cut back, 3 bases at V and 4 bases at J, with 14 bases in the middle. The CDR3 contains 15 residues. Full variable domain (remainder filled in from reference TRBV9 and TRBJ1-3): DSGVTQTPKHLITATGQRVTLRCSPRSGDLSVYWYQQSLDQGLQFLIQYYNGEERAKGNILERFSAQQFPDLHSELNLSSLELGDSALYFCASSAAGSLGNTIYFGEGSWLTVV.